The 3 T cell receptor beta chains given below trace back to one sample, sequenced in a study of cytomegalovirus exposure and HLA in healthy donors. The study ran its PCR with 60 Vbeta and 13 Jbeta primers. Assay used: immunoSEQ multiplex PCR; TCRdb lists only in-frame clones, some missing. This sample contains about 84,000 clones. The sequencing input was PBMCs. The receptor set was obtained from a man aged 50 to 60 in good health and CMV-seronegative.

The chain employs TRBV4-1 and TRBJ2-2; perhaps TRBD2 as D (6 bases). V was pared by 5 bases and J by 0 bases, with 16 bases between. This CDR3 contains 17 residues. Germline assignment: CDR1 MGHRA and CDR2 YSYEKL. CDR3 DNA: TGCGCCAGCAGCTCCGGAAGGAGGGGACCGAACACCGGGGAGCTGTTTTTT. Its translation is CASSSGRRGPNTGELFF.

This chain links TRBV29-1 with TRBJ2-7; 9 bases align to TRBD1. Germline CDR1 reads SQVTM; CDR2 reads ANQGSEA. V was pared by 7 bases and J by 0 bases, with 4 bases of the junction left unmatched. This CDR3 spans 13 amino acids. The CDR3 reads CSAGTGNSYEQYF. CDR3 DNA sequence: TGCAGCGCTGGGACAGGGAACTCCTACGAGCAGTACTTC.

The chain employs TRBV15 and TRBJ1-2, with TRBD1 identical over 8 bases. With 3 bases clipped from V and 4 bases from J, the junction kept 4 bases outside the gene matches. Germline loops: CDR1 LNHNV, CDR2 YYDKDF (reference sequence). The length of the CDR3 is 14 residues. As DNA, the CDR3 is TGTGCCACCAGCAGCCCGGACAGGGTCTATGGCTACACCTTC. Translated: CATSSPDRVYGYTF.